These T cell receptor beta chains were read from a single sample in a study of regulatory T cells in long-lasting Graves disease. TCRdb recomputed calls from the multiplex PCR reads with MiXCR, one row per CDR3 protein. The sample lists over 350,000 distinct CDR3 sequences, approximately 15% occurring once. Separately, the same data were catalogued under a study of T cells in Graves' hyperthyroidism and ophthalmopathy.

The sample consisted of peripheral blood mononuclear cells (PBMCs), taken at new diagnosis, from a patient treated with antithyroid drugs. All receptors come from a woman aged 45-59 years with Graves disease. The CDR3 runs from the conserved cysteine through the conserved F or W. Each record gives: J gene, clone size, D gene, CDR3 length, V gene, CDR3 DNA, CDR3 protein. The D gene is left open where the match is weak. For some rows the clone size is stated as once, few or many, or as a class when expanded; others skip it.

TRBJ2-1,few,TRBD2,16,TRBV25-1,TGTGCCAGCAGTGGGTGGTCTAGCGGGGTCTACAATGAGCAGTTCTTC,CASSGWSSGVYNEQFF
TRBJ1-5,many,-,13,TRBV6-1,TGTGCCAGCAGCCGGACAGGCAATCAGCCCCAGCATTTT,CASSRTGNQPQHF
TRBJ1-2,many,-,15,TRBV11-2,TGTGCCAGCAGCTCAGGACAGATAGATAACTATGGCTACACCTTC,CASSSGQIDNYGYTF
TRBJ2-7,many,-,16,TRBV18,TGTGCCAGCTCTTCCACCTCGGGAGGGGGCCCATCCGAGCAGTACTTC,CASSSTSGGGPSEQYF
TRBJ2-7,-,-,14,TRBV30,TGTGCCTGGAGTGATATCAGGACCTTTGACGAGCAGTACTTC,CAWSDIRTFDEQYF
TRBJ2-2,-,TRBD2,11,TRBV6-1,TGTGCACGGGGGGAGACCGGGGAGCTGTTTTTT,CARGETGELFF
TRBJ1-4,many,TRBD1,18,TRBV27,TGTGCCAGCAGTTCCCCCGGACAGGGCGCTGCAACTAATGAAAAACTGTTTTTT,CASSSPGQGAATNEKLFF
TRBJ2-1,many,TRBD2,15,TRBV5-1,TGCGCCAGCAGCTCCGGACTAGCGGGAGCGGCTGAGCAGTTCTTC,CASSSGLAGAAEQFF
TRBJ1-5,many,-,13,TRBV12-3/TRBV12-4,TGTGCCAGCAGATTTCGCGAGGATCAGCCCCAGCATTTT,CASRFREDQPQHF
TRBJ2-5,once,TRBD2,17,TRBV6-1,TGTGCCAGCAGTGCACCCGGACTAGCGGACTTCCAAGAGACCCAGTACTTC,CASSAPGLADFQETQYF
TRBJ2-3,many,-,13,TRBV27,TGTGCCAGCAGTTTCCCTCCGCCAGATACGCAGTATTTT,CASSFPPPDTQYF
TRBJ2-7,many,TRBD1,14,TRBV2,TGTGCCAGTAAACCGGGACAGGGTAGCTACGAGCAGTACTTC,CASKPGQGSYEQYF
TRBJ2-6,many,-,15,TRBV7-3,TGTGCCAGCAGCTTAGACGGGGCTGGGGCCAACGTCCTGACTTTC,CASSLDGAGANVLTF
TRBJ1-4,few,TRBD1,16,TRBV7-9,TGTGCCAGCAGCACAATCGACAGGGCCCTTAATGAAAAACTGTTTTTT,CASSTIDRALNEKLFF
TRBJ2-7,many,-,15,TRBV3-1,TGTGCCAGCAGCCAGGCCCCGACTGGGGACTACGAGCAGTACTTC,CASSQAPTGDYEQYF
TRBJ1-4,once,-,14,TRBV30,TGTGCCTGGAGTGGGGGCGTTGAGAAGGGAAAACTGTTTTTT,CAWSGGVEKGKLFF
TRBJ2-5,many,-,15,TRBV7-9,TGTGCCAGCAGCCCCCGGGGGACAGCCCAAGAGACCCAGTACTTC,CASSPRGTAQETQYF
TRBJ2-2,-,-,11,TRBV10-3,TGTGCCATCACTGACACCGGGGAGCTGTTTTTT,CAITDTGELFF
TRBJ2-1,many,TRBD1,15,TRBV7-9,TGTGCCAGCAGTATTGGGACAGGGGTCTACAATGAGCAGTTCTTC,CASSIGTGVYNEQFF
TRBJ2-3,many,-,15,TRBV2,TGTGCCAGCACCGGACAATCCTTTAGCACAGATACGCAGTATTTT,CASTGQSFSTDTQYF
TRBJ1-2,many,TRBD1,15,TRBV10-3,TGTGCCATCAGTGTAGGACAGGGGGCGCGAGATGGCTACACCTTC,CAISVGQGARDGYTF
TRBJ2-3,many,-,15,TRBV7-9,TGTGCCACCCCCCGGGCAGAGGGGCGGACAGATACGCAGTATTTT,CATPRAEGRTDTQYF
TRBJ2-3,few,TRBD2,14,TRBV29-1,TGCAGCGTCACACGGGGGACTACCACAGATACGCAGTATTTT,CSVTRGTTTDTQYF
TRBJ2-5,-,TRBD2,17,TRBV18,TGTGCCAGCTCACCACGGGCTAGCGGGAGATTGGAAGAGACCCAGTACTTC,CASSPRASGRLEETQYF
TRBJ2-2,many,-,12,TRBV11-2,TGTGCCAGCAACTGGGGGTCCGGGGAGCTGTTTTTT,CASNWGSGELFF
TRBJ1-6,-,TRBD1,18,TRBV6-4,TGTGCCAGCAGTGACCCCGGGACAGAGAGCTCCTATAATTCACCCCTCCACTTT,CASSDPGTESSYNSPLHF
TRBJ1-1,-,-,13,TRBV14,TGTGCCAGCAGCCAAGCCGGTAGGGTTGAAGCTTTCTTT,CASSQAGRVEAFF
TRBJ2-1,-,TRBD2,15,TRBV11-2,TGTGCCAGCAGCTTACATAGCGGGAGCTACAATGAGCAGTTCTTC,CASSLHSGSYNEQFF
TRBJ2-3,many,TRBD1,14,TRBV28,TGTGCCAGCAACACCGGACAGGGCACAGATACGCAGTATTTT,CASNTGQGTDTQYF
TRBJ2-3,-,-,15,TRBV6-2/TRBV6-3,TGTGCCAGCAGTGAAGAAAGGATAGCGACAGATACGCAGTATTTT,CASSEERIATDTQYF
TRBJ2-7,many,-,14,TRBV20-1,TGCAGTGCTCCTGCGGTGGGTAGTTCGTACGAGCAGTACTTC,CSAPAVGSSYEQYF
TRBJ2-7,many,TRBD2,14,TRBV12-3/TRBV12-4,TGTGCCAGCAGTCCCCGGACTAGCGGCTACGAGCAGTACTTC,CASSPRTSGYEQYF
TRBJ2-3,once,TRBD1,16,TRBV10-3,TGTGCCATCAGTGAGTCGACAGGGGGCAGCTCAGATACGCGGTATTTT,CAISESTGGSSDTRYF
TRBJ2-3,many,TRBD2,16,TRBV7-9,TGTGCCAGCAGCCCCCCGGGAGGGCCTGAAACAGATACGCAGTATTTT,CASSPPGGPETDTQYF
TRBJ2-5,many,TRBD2,15,TRBV6-2/TRBV6-3,TGTGCCAGCAGTCCGGGACTAGCGGGGCCGGGGACCCAGTACTTC,CASSPGLAGPGTQYF
TRBJ1-1,few,TRBD1,15,TRBV19,TGTGCCAGTAGTACGAGCAGGGGGAAGAACACTGAAGCTTTCTTT,CASSTSRGKNTEAFF
TRBJ1-2,few,-,13,TRBV28,TGTGCCAGCAGTCTACACAGAAACTATGGCTACACCTTC,CASSLHRNYGYTF
TRBJ1-2,many,-,13,TRBV27,TGTGCCAGCAGTTTTCGGGGGCTCTATGGCTACACCTTC,CASSFRGLYGYTF
TRBJ2-5,few,TRBD2,14,TRBV30,TGTGCCTGGATCACTAGCGAGCGGCAAGAGACCCAGTACTTC,CAWITSERQETQYF
TRBJ1-2,many,-,15,TRBV6-1,TGTGCCAGCAGAAAAACCGGGACGAACCTCTATGGCTACACCTTC,CASRKTGTNLYGYTF
TRBJ2-3,few,TRBD2,14,TRBV5-8,TGTGCCAGCAGACCAGCGGGAGTCACAGATACGCAGTATTTT,CASRPAGVTDTQYF
TRBJ1-6,-,-,14,TRBV7-8,TGTGCCAGCAGCTTGGCAGGGGTAGGCTCACCCCTCCACTTT,CASSLAGVGSPLHF
TRBJ2-1,-,TRBD2,17,TRBV5-8,TGTGCCAGCAGCTTGGAAGGTACGGGACTAGCAGGCAATGAGCAGTTCTTC,CASSLEGTGLAGNEQFF
TRBJ1-2,many,-,14,TRBV30,TGTGCATGTCGTGAGGCGGGCGCTAACTATGGCTACACCTTC,CACREAGANYGYTF
TRBJ2-2,many,-,13,TRBV12-3/TRBV12-4,TGTGCCAGCGGTGGGGCATACACCGGGGAGCTGTTTTTT,CASGGAYTGELFF
TRBJ2-1,-,-,17,TRBV5-1,TGCGCCAGCAGCTTGGCCGGGGGATCCTTAGGGGGGAATGAGCAGTTCTTC,CASSLAGGSLGGNEQFF
TRBJ2-1,many,TRBD2,15,TRBV19,TGTGCCAGTGGAAAGTCAGCGGGAGACTACAATGAGCAGTTCTTC,CASGKSAGDYNEQFF
TRBJ2-7,many,TRBD2,16,TRBV7-9,TGTGCCAGCAGCTTGGGTCTAGCGGGAGATCTGGGCGAGCAGTACTTC,CASSLGLAGDLGEQYF
TRBJ1-1,-,-,13,TRBV29-1,TGCAGCGTTGAAAGCAGGATGAACACTGAAGCTTTCTTT,CSVESRMNTEAFF